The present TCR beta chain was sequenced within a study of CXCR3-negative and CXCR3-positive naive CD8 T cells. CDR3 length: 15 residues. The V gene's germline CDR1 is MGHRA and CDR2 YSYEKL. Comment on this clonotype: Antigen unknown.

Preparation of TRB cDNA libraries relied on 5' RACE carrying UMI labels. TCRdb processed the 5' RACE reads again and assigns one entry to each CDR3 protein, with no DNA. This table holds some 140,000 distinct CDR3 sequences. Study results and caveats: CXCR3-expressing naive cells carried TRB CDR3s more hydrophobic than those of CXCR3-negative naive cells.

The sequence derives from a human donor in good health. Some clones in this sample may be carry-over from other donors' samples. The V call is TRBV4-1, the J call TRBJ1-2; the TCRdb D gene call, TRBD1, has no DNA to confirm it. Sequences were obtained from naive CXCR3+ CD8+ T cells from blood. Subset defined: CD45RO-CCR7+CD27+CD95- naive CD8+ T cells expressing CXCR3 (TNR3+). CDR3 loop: CASSQPGEKTWGYTF.